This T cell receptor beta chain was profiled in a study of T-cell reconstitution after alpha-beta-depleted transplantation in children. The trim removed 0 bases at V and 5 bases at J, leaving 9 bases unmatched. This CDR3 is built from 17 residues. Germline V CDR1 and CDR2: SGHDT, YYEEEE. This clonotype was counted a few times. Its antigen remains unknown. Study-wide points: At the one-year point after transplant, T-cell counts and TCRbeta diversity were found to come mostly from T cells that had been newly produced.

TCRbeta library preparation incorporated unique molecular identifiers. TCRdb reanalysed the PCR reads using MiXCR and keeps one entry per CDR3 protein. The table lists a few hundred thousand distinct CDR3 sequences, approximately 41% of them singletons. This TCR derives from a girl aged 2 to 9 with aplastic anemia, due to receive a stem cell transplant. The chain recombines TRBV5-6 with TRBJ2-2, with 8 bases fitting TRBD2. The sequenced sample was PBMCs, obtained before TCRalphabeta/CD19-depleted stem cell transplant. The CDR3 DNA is TGTGCCAGCAGCTTGGACTACGGGGGACTAGGGACCGGGGAGCTGTTTTTT. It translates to CASSLDYGGLGTGELFF. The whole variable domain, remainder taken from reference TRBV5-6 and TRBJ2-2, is DAGVTQSPTHLIKTRGQQVTLRCSPKSGHDTVSWYQQALGQGPQFIFQYYEEEERQRGNFPDRFSGHQFPNYSSELNVNALLLGDSALYLCASSLDYGGLGTGELFFGEGSRLTVL.